This TCR beta chain was captured in a study of neurological immune-mediated disorders (dated by TCRdb to the late 2010s). For the wider study: The study compared peripheral blood TCR-beta repertoires of HTLV-I-associated myelopathy (HAM/TSP) patients, multiple sclerosis patients and healthy controls using UMI-based sequencing. Alongside PBMC samples, the set of some 98 TCR-beta libraries contained longitudinal samples, technical triplicates, and paired CD4+ and CD8+ T-cell subsets that had been sorted. The cohort was made up of approximately 69 subjects, consisting of around 15 HAM/TSP patients, about 34 multiple sclerosis patients and 20 healthy controls.

cDNA synthesis used template-switch 5'RACE with a primer carrying a 10-nucleotide random unique molecular identifier tagging each TCR transcript. Every sequencing run covered 15-18 subjects and yielded more than 200 million TCR-beta sequences. Total RNA was extracted with the RNeasy kit. The KAPA Real-time Library Amplification kit was used to amplify TCR-beta VDJ regions with primers targeting the TCR constant region and the 5'RACE anchor. A first PCR added sample indexes and Illumina adaptors, and a second PCR then raised library yield. After Ampure bead purification, the TCR product of roughly 650 bp was size-selected on a 2% E-gel SizeSelection system. Before pooling, libraries had their quality checked on a Bioanalyzer, their concentration measured with Qubit, and their quantity determined with the Kapa Library Quantification kit. Libraries were sequenced paired-end 2 x 150 bp on an Illumina HiSeq 2500. To increase sequence diversity, roughly 23-30% phiX was spiked into each library pool. Turning to the authors' computational methods: The UMI-based MiGEC pipeline processed quality-filtered reads and removed over 75% of raw TCR sequences during error correction. VDJ genes were aligned to IMGT germline references, and clonotypes were defined by unique CDR3 amino acid sequence plus V-J genes. VDJtools evaluated clonal expansion, Shannon diversity and CDR3 relatedness (CalcPairwiseDistances, ClusterSamples); CLCbio workbench built phylogenetic trees. A clone was classed as expanded if it had 8 or more unique UMIs, a cutoff based on coefficient-of-variation modelling across technical triplicates. TCRdb trimmed public reads at Q25 via fastp, called clones via MiXCR and kept in-frame beta chains. CDR3 protein duplicates are merged, each entry listing the most common genes and DNA. The V and J calls, along with clone size, are taken from TCRdb and not from the paper's own processing. Across this sample there are tens of thousands of distinct CDR3 sequences, with approximately 12% seen only once. The ten largest clones capture around 11% of the sample.

Unsorted PBMC libraries were generated from 2 million PBMCs stored in RNAlater at -80 °C until RNA extraction. Peripheral blood underwent Ficoll-Hypaque density gradient centrifugation to isolate PBMCs, which were then cryopreserved in liquid nitrogen. About this clonotype: The antigen this receptor binds is unknown. Base qualities are missing; no much larger clone stands one base away.

V is pared back by 0 bases and J by 12 bases, with 25 bases lying between the germline termini. The CDR3 sequence holds 16 residues, the cysteine and phenylalanine included. Only the CDR3 DNA is retained, 48 bases long and in frame from the first base. Via the germline V gene, CDR1 is SGHRS and CDR2 YFSETQ. Study-wide conclusions, independent of this receptor: TCR clonal expansion was highest in HAM/TSP patients and lowest in MS patients, with MS patients falling below even healthy controls. No identical CDR3 amino acid sequences were shared among expanded clones across subjects, suggesting private TCR-beta repertoires in all groups.

Sequencing was carried out using PBMCs. The chain joins TRBV5-1 to TRBJ2-7, with TRBD1 tentatively as D gene (5 bases match). The source of this sequence is a woman aged 55-70 years with HTLV-1-associated myelopathy (HAM/TSP). The nucleotide sequence is TGCGCCAGCAGCTTGGAGCCACTAAGGGGTTCCTACGATCTGTACTTC. The translation is CASSLEPLRGSYDLYF. Here the CDR3 is joined to the reference TRBV5-1 and TRBJ2-7 genes, and the full variable domain is: KAGVTQTPRYLIKTRGQQVTLSCSPISGHRSVSWYQQTPGQGLQFLFEYFSETQRNKGNFPGRFSGRQFSNSRSEMNVSTLELGDSALYLCASSLEPLRGSYDLYFGPGTRLTVT.